One and the same sample provided the 31 T cell receptor beta chains below, sequenced in a study of cytomegalovirus exposure and HLA in healthy donors. With 60 Vbeta and 13 Jbeta primers, the PCR was carried out. Assay used: immunoSEQ multiplex PCR; TCRdb lists only in-frame clones, some missing. Among about 84,000 clones listed, less than 80% were seen once. What was sequenced was PBMCs. The receptors stem from a woman aged 40 to 50 in good health and CMV-seropositive.

This clone was picked up a small number of times. The genes are TRBV27 and TRBJ2-3; 9 nucleotides align to TRBD2. Per the germline V gene, CDR1 is MNHEY and CDR2 is SMNVEV (reference sequence). The CDR3 consists of 15 residues. This CDR3 reads CATSQRTSGTDTQYF. The CDR3 DNA reads as TGTGCGACCAGTCAGAGGACTAGCGGCACAGATACGCAGTATTTT.

The rearrangement uses TRBV28 and TRBJ2-1, with 7 bases matching TRBD2. This CDR3 spans 14 amino acids. Germline lookup yields CDR1 MDHEN and CDR2 SYDVKM. V lost 4 bases and J lost 2; bases outside the gene matches: 2. CDR3 in amino acids: CASSWAGAYNEQFF. CDR3 nucleotides: TGTGCCAGCAGTTGGGCGGGAGCCTACAATGAGCAGTTCTTC.

The rearrangement links TRBV7-2 to TRBJ2-5, with D possibly TRBD2 on 6 matching bases. Trimming left V 4 bases short and J 2 bases short, with 11 bases between. The CDR3 spans 14 residues. Per the germline V gene, CDR1 is SGHTA and CDR2 is FQGNSA. For the CDR3, the DNA is TGTGCCAGCAGCTACCGAGCGGGTCAAGAGACCCAGTACTTC. Translation gives CASSYRAGQETQYF.

V usage is TRBV4-1 and J usage is TRBJ2-7; 8 bases align to TRBD1. The J segment lost 5 bases and the V segment lost 0 bases, leaving 3 bases of the junction unmatched. The CDR3 spans 14 residues. Germline V lookup: CDR1 MGHRA, CDR2 YSYEKL. This CDR3 is CASSQDPGGDEQYF. In DNA form, the CDR3 reads TGCGCCAGCAGCCAAGACCCAGGGGGCGACGAGCAGTACTTC.

The chain recombines TRBV27 with TRBJ2-7; D ambiguous. Trimming took 2 bases from V and 6 from J, leaving 20 bases between them. The germline gives CDR1 MNHEY, CDR2 SMNVEV (reference sequence). The CDR3 is made up of 16 amino acids. The DNA for the CDR3 is TGTGCCAGCAGTTTACTAGGCCCGGAGTTATTGAGCGAGCAGTACTTC. It yields the protein CASSLLGPELLSEQYF.

The chain uses TRBV7-2 and TRBJ2-3; 9 bases agree with TRBD1. Per the germline V gene, CDR1 is SGHTA and CDR2 is FQGNSA. J was trimmed by 9 bases and V by 5 bases; bases with no gene match: 12. The length of the CDR3 is 15 residues. The CDR3 DNA reads TGTGCCAGCAGCCCGACCGGGACAGGGCCTATCACGCAGTATTTT. Translating it yields CASSPTGTGPITQYF.

V gene TRBV7-2 combines with J gene TRBJ2-6; 12 positions agree with TRBD1. The V and J ends lost 5 bases and 4 bases, in that order; junction bases with no gene match: 12. The germline gives CDR1 SGHTA, CDR2 FQGNSA. This CDR3 region has 19 residues. For the CDR3, the DNA is TGTGCCAGCAGCACCCTACCGGGACAGGGGGCTTACGGGGCCAACGTCCTGACTTTC. This gives the protein CASSTLPGQGAYGANVLTF. The complete variable domain, with remaining parts taken from reference TRBV7-2 and TRBJ2-6, reads GAGVSQSPSNKVTEKGKDVELRCDPISGHTALYWYRQSLGQGLEFLIYFQGNSAPDKSGLPSDRFSAERTGGSVSTLTIQRTQQEDSAVYLCASSTLPGQGAYGANVLTFGAGSRLTVL.

The genes are TRBV23-1 and TRBJ1-1; 7 nucleotides match TRBD1. TRBV23-1 is an open reading frame whose function is uncertain. The length of the CDR3 is 16 residues. V lost 11 bases and J lost 4; bases outside the gene matches: 19. The CDR3 sequence is CAVHSWAGGDFTEAFF. CDR3 in DNA: TGCGCCGTCCATTCGTGGGCAGGGGGTGATTTCACTGAAGCTTTCTTT.

The chain is built from TRBV7-9 and TRBJ2-1; TRBD1 matches 9 bases. The J segment lost 2 bases and the V segment lost 5 bases, leaving 10 bases of the junction unmatched. The CDR3 is 17 amino acids. CDR1 is SEHNR, CDR2 FQNEAQ, per germline (reference sequence). CDR3 loop: CASSPISGTGPYNEQFF. The CDR3 DNA sequence: TGTGCCAGCAGCCCCATATCCGGGACAGGGCCCTACAATGAGCAGTTCTTC.

Comments on this clone: The sample carries other DNA sequences with the same CDR3. V gene TRBV19 combines with J gene TRBJ1-5; D uncertain. CDR1 and CDR2 from the germline V gene are LNHDA and SQIVND (reference sequence). CDR3 length: 15 amino acids. The V end lost 3 bases, the J end lost 5 bases, and 14 bases lay between the germline ends. CDR3 bases: TGTGCCAGTAGTATCTCGCGAAAGGGAGATCAGCCCCAGCATTTT. Its translation is CASSISRKGDQPQHF.

J is TRBJ2-7 and V is TRBV19; D is undetermined. The CDR3 consists of 13 residues. Germline CDR1 is LNHDA and CDR2 is SQIVND (reference sequence). The V and J ends lost 5 bases and 6 bases respectively, with 14 bases between them. CDR3 in DNA: TGTGCCAGTAGTGCCACTCCGGTCGCCGAGCAGTACTTC. This translates into CASSATPVAEQYF.

The chain recombines TRBV19 with TRBJ1-1; 10 positions agree with TRBD1. The V segment lost 9 bases and the J segment 4 bases; nucleotides outside the gene matches: 5. CDR3 length: 13 amino acids. In germline, CDR1 is LNHDA, CDR2 SQIVND (reference sequence). The DNA for the CDR3 is TGTGCCAGCCGACAGGGGGCGGCCACTGAAGCTTTCTTT. Encoded protein: CASRQGAATEAFF.

This chain links TRBV2 with TRBJ2-7; D perhaps matches TRBD1 (5 bases). The V and J ends lost 4 bases and 2 bases respectively, with 9 bases between them. Germline V gene data show CDR1 as SNHLY and CDR2 as FYNNEI. The CDR3 contains 13 residues. CDR3: CASSVLQAYEQYF. The CDR3 DNA reads TGTGCCAGCAGTGTTTTACAGGCCTACGAGCAGTACTTC.

The chain recombines TRBV7-2 with TRBJ2-3; 10 bases fit TRBD1. The CDR3 contains 15 residues. Germline V gives CDR1 SGHTA, CDR2 FQGNSA. The trim removed 4 bases at V and 4 bases at J, leaving 5 bases unmatched. CDR3 amino acids: CASSSGTGVADTQYF. In DNA, the CDR3 is TGTGCCAGCAGCTCCGGGACAGGGGTTGCAGATACGCAGTATTTT. The full variable domain, with the rest looked up from reference TRBV7-2 and TRBJ2-3, is GAGVSQSPSNKVTEKGKDVELRCDPISGHTALYWYRQSLGQGLEFLIYFQGNSAPDKSGLPSDRFSAERTGGSVSTLTIQRTQQEDSAVYLCASSSGTGVADTQYFGPGTRLTVL.

The chain has TRBV5-1 and TRBJ2-1; TRBD1 agrees at 9 bases. There are 14 residues in the CDR3. The germline gives CDR1 SGHRS, CDR2 YFSETQ. Germline trimming cut 3 bases from V and 6 bases from J; bases unmatched to any gene: 4. CDR3 sequence (DNA): TGCGCCAGCAGCTCCGGGACAGGGCTCAATGAGCAGTTCTTC. This gives the protein CASSSGTGLNEQFF.

The chain links TRBV19 to TRBJ2-5; tentative D call: TRBD1 (5 bases). V was pared by 1 base and J by 3 bases, with 9 bases between. This CDR3 spans 14 amino acids. Germline values: CDR1 LNHDA, CDR2 SQIVND (reference sequence). The chain's CDR3 is CASSIVGREETQYF. The CDR3 coding sequence is TGTGCCAGTAGTATAGTTGGCAGGGAAGAGACCCAGTACTTC.

In its sample, this clone was seen a few times. V is TRBV6-5 and J is TRBJ2-2, with TRBD2 identical over 8 bases. The CDR3 has 16 residues. V trimming: 2 bases; J trimming: 2 bases; junction bases outside the gene matches: 4. Germline V gene lookup returns CDR1 MNHEY and CDR2 SVGAGI. CDR3 residues: CASSYQGLVNTGELFF. Here the CDR3 DNA reads TGTGCCAGCAGTTACCAGGGACTAGTAAACACCGGGGAGCTGTTTTTT.

This clone was seen a few times. V and J are TRBV7-2 and TRBJ1-4, with 7 bases aligning to TRBD1. This CDR3 spans 16 amino acids. Germline CDR1 reads SGHTA; CDR2 reads FQGNSA. J gave up 6 bases and V 5 bases, and 12 bases lay outside the gene matches. As DNA, the CDR3 is TGTGCCAGCAGCCTAACTGGAGGGACAGTCGATGAAAAACTGTTTTTT. It is translated as CASSLTGGTVDEKLFF.

The chain combines TRBV7-9 with TRBJ1-2; tentatively, D is TRBD1 (6 bases). CDR1 and CDR2 (germline): SEHNR, FQNEAQ (reference sequence). V lost 3 bases and J lost 3, with 20 bases in between. The CDR3 is 17 amino acids. The CDR3 nucleotides read TGTGCCAGCAGCTTGGGTTCCGGGACATTGGACCACTATGGCTACACCTTC. Translation gives CASSLGSGTLDHYGYTF.

The chain couples TRBV6-6 to TRBJ2-2; 7 nucleotides align to TRBD1. V lost 6 bases and J lost 6; bases outside the gene matches: 4. Germline V lookup: CDR1 MNHNY, CDR2 SVGAGI (reference sequence). The CDR3 loop spans 13 amino acids. The CDR3 region is CASSRGTAGELFF. The DNA for the CDR3 is TGTGCCAGCAGCCGAGGGACAGCCGGGGAGCTGTTTTTT.

The chain carries TRBV6-1 and TRBJ1-4, with D tentatively TRBD1 (5 bases). With 1 base removed from V and 5 bases from J, the gap between germline ends came to 11 bases. The CDR3 is 15 residues long. Germline CDR1 is MNHNS and CDR2 is SASEGT. CDR3 bases: TGTGCCAGCAGTGAAGGGACAAGACAGAATGAAAAACTGTTTTTT. Translating it yields CASSEGTRQNEKLFF.

V is TRBV7-9 and J is TRBJ2-1, with D tentatively TRBD2 (5 bases). This CDR3 contains 13 residues. Deletions cut 4 bases from V and 8 bases from J, with 12 bases between. The germline gives CDR1 SEHNR, CDR2 FQNEAQ (reference sequence). Here the CDR3 DNA reads TGTGCCAGCAGCTCCGGAGGAAGAGATGAGCAGTTCTTC. Its protein is CASSSGGRDEQFF.

The J gene is TRBJ2-7, the V gene TRBV27; tentative D call: TRBD1 (6 bases). This CDR3 is built from 14 residues. Germline CDR1 MNHEY, CDR2 SMNVEV (reference sequence). The V end was cut by 5 bases, the J end by 0 bases, with 11 bases between. The DNA for the CDR3 is TGTGCCAGCAGTCTACGACAGGACTCCTACGAGCAGTACTTC. Translated: CASSLRQDSYEQYF.

J is TRBJ2-1 and V is TRBV11-2, with 7 bases that match TRBD1. Germline V gives CDR1 SGHAT, CDR2 FQNNGV. J was trimmed by 9 bases and V by 5 bases; bases with no gene match: 1. CDR3 length: 11 amino acids. This CDR3 is CASSRGPEQFF. The CDR3 DNA follows: TGTGCCAGCAGCAGGGGGCCTGAGCAGTTCTTC. Looking up the rest from reference TRBV11-2 and TRBJ2-1 gives the full variable domain: EAGVAQSPRYKIIEKRQSVAFWCNPISGHATLYWYQQILGQGPKLLIQFQNNGVVDDSQLPKDRFSAERLKGVDSTLKIQPAKLEDSAVYLCASSRGPEQFFGPGTRLTVL.

V is TRBV29-1 and J is TRBJ1-4; D remains ambiguous. Germline lookup yields CDR1 SQVTM and CDR2 ANQGSEA. The CDR3 contains 14 residues. V gave up 5 bases and J gave up 3 bases, with 13 bases separating them. The CDR3 protein is CSVWMGGPNEKLFF. The CDR3 region has the DNA TGCAGCGTTTGGATGGGCGGGCCTAATGAAAAACTGTTTTTT.

This clone was picked up one time. The chain recombines TRBV6-5 with TRBJ2-1, with unresolved D. The CDR3 runs 15 residues. Germline assignment: CDR1 MNHEY and CDR2 SVGAGI. Trimming pared 6 bases from V and 2 bases from J, leaving 14 bases between. CDR3 sequence reads: CASSQVQGPYNEQFF. In nucleotides, the CDR3 is TGTGCCAGCAGCCAGGTGCAAGGCCCCTACAATGAGCAGTTCTTC.

The chain carries TRBV9 and TRBJ1-2, with 7 bases fitting TRBD1. The V segment lost 2 bases and the J segment 10 bases; nucleotides outside the gene matches: 5. The CDR3 covers 12 residues. From germline, CDR1 is SGDLS and CDR2 YYNGEE. The CDR3 DNA sequence: TGTGCCAGCAGCGTCAGGGGGTCGGACTACACCTTC. It encodes CASSVRGSDYTF.

This sequence joins TRBV27 and TRBJ1-2, with 9 bases that match TRBD1. Trimming cost V 5 bases and J 8 bases; bases outside gene matches: 15. Looked up from germline, CDR1 is MNHEY and CDR2 is SMNVEV (reference sequence). The CDR3 consists of 16 residues. CDR3 loop: CASSPWGQGTLRGYTF. CDR3 sequence (DNA): TGTGCCAGCAGTCCTTGGGGACAGGGCACTCTGAGAGGCTACACCTTC.

The rearrangement links TRBV5-5 to TRBJ2-5; D is perhaps TRBD1 (6 bases). Trimming left V 4 bases short and J 3 bases short, with 10 bases between. Per germline, CDR1 SGHKS and CDR2 YYEKEE (reference sequence). The CDR3 is made up of 13 amino acids. The CDR3 DNA follows: TGTGCCAGCAGCCAGGGGTTCGAAGAGACCCAGTACTTC. Its translation is CASSQGFEETQYF.

This rearrangement joins TRBV4-1 to TRBJ2-7; D may be TRBD2 (6 bases). Germline lookup yields CDR1 MGHRA and CDR2 YSYEKL. This CDR3 comprises 13 residues. The germline V and J ends were trimmed by 8 bases and 5 bases, with 16 bases remaining between them. DNA for the CDR3: TGCGCCAGCGGAGGGGCTAGCGTTAACGAGCAGTACTTC. Its translation is CASGGASVNEQYF.

V gene TRBV27 combines with J gene TRBJ1-2; D might be TRBD1 (6 bases). Germline V gives CDR1 MNHEY, CDR2 SMNVEV (reference sequence). This CDR3 contains 13 residues. Trimming shortened V by 3 bases and J by 2 bases, and 7 bases separated the two germline ends. The CDR3 nucleotides are TGTGCCAGCAGTTTTGACAGGAACTATGGCTACACCTTC. Its translation is CASSFDRNYGYTF.